Listed here are 18 T cell receptor beta chains from one sample, sequenced in a study of somatic mutations in cytotoxic T cells in rheumatoid arthritis. Sequencing used immunoSEQ multiplex PCR; TCRdb keeps in-frame clones, though not all of them. The data contain roughly 4,500 clones, about 88% of them singletons. Sequencing used CD8+ T cells sorted from blood. These receptors were collected from a woman aged 70-85 years with rheumatoid arthritis.

This rearrangement joins TRBV7-6 to TRBJ1-1, with TRBD1 identical over 9 bases. The CDR3 totals 15 residues. Germline-derived CDR1 and CDR2 are SGHVS and FNYEAQ. After removal of 5 bases from V and 12 bases from J, the junction contained 16 bases not matched to a gene. Written as DNA, the CDR3 is TGTGCCAGCAGCCAGGAGTGGGGCGGACAGGGGCTCTCTTTCTTT. It codes for CASSQEWGGQGLSFF.

This chain uses TRBV6-1 with TRBJ2-5, with 7 bases fitting TRBD2. Germline lookup yields CDR1 MNHNS and CDR2 SASEGT. The CDR3 sequence is 15 residues long. V was pared by 1 base and J by 3 bases, with 5 bases of the junction left unmatched. The CDR3 loop is CASSEGLAAKETQYF. Written as DNA, the CDR3 is TGTGCCAGCAGTGAAGGGCTAGCGGCAAAAGAGACCCAGTACTTC.

This chain joins TRBV27 and TRBJ2-7; 10 bases are a match to TRBD1. J was trimmed by 3 bases and V by 4 bases; bases with no gene match: 12. Germline lookup yields CDR1 MNHEY and CDR2 SMNVEV (reference sequence). There are 17 residues in the CDR3. The CDR3 is CASSSFWPGQGSYEQYF. As DNA, the CDR3 is TGTGCCAGCAGTTCTTTCTGGCCGGGACAGGGGAGCTACGAGCAGTACTTC.

The gene calls are TRBV27 and TRBJ2-7; TRBD1 matches at 9 bases. Trimming at V came to 0 bases and at J to 4 bases, leaving 7 bases not matched to a gene. CDR1 MNHEY and CDR2 SMNVEV come from the germline V gene (reference sequence). CDR3 length: 16 residues. Written as DNA, the CDR3 is TGTGCCAGCAGTTTATCGGGGACAGGGAGCGTGTACGAGCAGTACTTC. Translation gives CASSLSGTGSVYEQYF.

This chain joins TRBV5-8 and TRBJ1-1; D is uncertain. Trimming removed 0 bases from V and 4 bases from J, with 10 bases in between. The V gene's germline CDR1 is SGHTS and CDR2 YDEGEE. This CDR3 comprises 14 residues. Written as DNA, the CDR3 is TGTGCCAGCAGCTTGGTTGAGGGTGGCACTGAAGCTTTCTTT. Translating gives CASSLVEGGTEAFF.

V gene TRBV6-5 combines with J gene TRBJ1-1, with D hard to call. The ends were cut back, 5 bases at V and 5 bases at J, with 9 bases in the middle. Germline lookup yields CDR1 MNHEY and CDR2 SVGAGI. CDR3 length: 12 amino acids. CDR3 loop: CASSLTRTEAFF. CDR3 bases: TGTGCCAGCAGTCTAACGCGGACTGAAGCTTTCTTT.

The V gene is TRBV7-8, the J gene TRBJ1-6; D is unresolved. Trimming pared 7 bases from V and 0 bases from J, leaving 10 bases between. Per the germline V gene, CDR1 is SGHVS and CDR2 is FQNEAQ. This CDR3 contains 15 residues. This CDR3 reads CASISGSSYNSPLHF. The CDR3 DNA reads as TGTGCCAGCATAAGTGGGAGCTCCTATAATTCACCCCTCCACTTT.

The chain uses TRBV7-7 and TRBJ2-7; TRBD1 aligns across 7 bases. Germline V gene data show CDR1 as SSHAT and CDR2 as FNYEAQ (reference sequence). V was pared by 5 bases and J by 1 base, with 8 bases of the junction left unmatched. The CDR3 is 15 amino acids. CDR3 nucleotides: TGTGCCAGCAGCCAAAGACAGGGCCCTTCCTACGAGCAGTACTTC. Its translation: CASSQRQGPSYEQYF.

V gene TRBV2 combines with J gene TRBJ2-7; D may be TRBD2 (6 bases). The CDR3 covers 13 residues. V gave up 5 bases and J gave up 3 bases, with 11 bases separating them. Per germline, CDR1 SNHLY and CDR2 FYNNEI. The CDR3 loop is CASSRGTLYEQYF. In DNA, the CDR3 is TGTGCCAGCAGTCGAGGGACTCTCTACGAGCAGTACTTC.

This chain links TRBV5-1 with TRBJ1-1; TRBD1 matches at 7 bases. CDR1 is SGHRS, CDR2 YFSETQ, per germline. Trimming cost V 0 bases and J 4 bases; bases outside gene matches: 6. The CDR3 extends over 15 amino acids. The CDR3 protein is CASSLAATGSTEAFF. DNA for the CDR3: TGCGCCAGCAGCTTGGCCGCGACAGGGAGCACTGAAGCTTTCTTT.

V gene TRBV6-1 combines with J gene TRBJ2-7; 7 positions match TRBD2. Germline values: CDR1 MNHNS, CDR2 SASEGT. V shed 3 bases and J 3 bases; nucleotides not matched to a gene: 8. CDR3 length equals 15 residues. CDR3 DNA: TGTGCCAGCAGTGAGGCCACGGGGGGAAGCTACGAGCAGTACTTC. This codes for CASSEATGGSYEQYF.

V usage is TRBV29-1 and J usage is TRBJ2-1; 10 positions agree with TRBD2. The germline CDR1 and CDR2 sequences are SQVTM and ANQGSEA. J was trimmed by 3 bases and V by 3 bases; bases with no gene match: 5. There are 15 residues in the CDR3. The CDR3: CSVESGRALYNEQFF. DNA for the CDR3: TGCAGCGTTGAGAGCGGGAGGGCCCTCTACAATGAGCAGTTCTTC.

V gene TRBV12-5 combines with J gene TRBJ2-5; D is perhaps TRBD1 (5 bases). Trimming removed 5 bases from V and 5 bases from J, with 12 bases in between. The CDR3 runs 13 residues. The germline V gene has CDR1 LGHNT and CDR2 FRNRAP. This CDR3 is CASGPRPGETQYF. The DNA of the CDR3 is TGTGCTAGTGGTCCCCGGCCAGGGGAGACCCAGTACTTC.

V is TRBV29-1 and J is TRBJ2-7; D not resolved. The CDR3 sequence is 15 residues long. Trimming took 2 bases from V and 0 from J, leaving 14 bases between them. The germline V gene has CDR1 SQVTM and CDR2 ANQGSEA. The CDR3 reads CSVELEERSSYEQYF. The CDR3 region has the DNA TGCAGCGTTGAATTAGAAGAACGCTCCTCCTACGAGCAGTACTTC.

V is TRBV9 and J is TRBJ2-1, with TRBD1 matching 9 bases. V trimming: 2 bases; J trimming: 6 bases; junction bases outside the gene matches: 9. Germline CDR1 and CDR2: SGDLS and YYNGEE. The CDR3 contains 16 residues. This chain's CDR3 is CASSVPAGTGTNEQFF. The CDR3 nucleotides are TGTGCCAGCAGCGTCCCGGCCGGGACAGGGACCAATGAGCAGTTCTTC.

This clone was seen a single time. The chain links TRBV29-1 to TRBJ1-1; 11 nucleotides match TRBD1. Germline CDR1 reads SQVTM; CDR2 reads ANQGSEA. The CDR3 length is 15 residues. V shed 1 base, J shed 4 bases, and the junction held 5 bases outside the gene matches. The CDR3 sequence: CSVEGDRGVSTEAFF. CDR3 nucleotides: TGCAGCGTTGAAGGGGACAGGGGGGTATCCACTGAAGCTTTCTTT.

The chain links TRBV29-1 to TRBJ2-2, with 10 bases aligning to TRBD2. The CDR3 totals 15 residues. Trimming at V came to 4 bases and at J to 4 bases, leaving 6 bases not matched to a gene. From germline, CDR1 is SQVTM and CDR2 ANQGSEA. CDR3 sequence: CSVALAGTGTGELFF. DNA of the CDR3: TGCAGCGTTGCACTAGCGGGGACCGGCACCGGGGAGCTGTTTTTT.

The chain couples TRBV27 to TRBJ2-5, with TRBD2 matching 8 bases. With 3 bases clipped from V and 5 bases from J, the junction kept 14 bases outside the gene matches. CDR3 size: 17 residues. Germline V gene sequence: CDR1 MNHEY, CDR2 SMNVEV (reference sequence). For the CDR3, the DNA is TGTGCCAGCAGTTTTATATACCCCCGGGAGGGCGAGGAGACCCAGTACTTC. Protein product: CASSFIYPREGEETQYF.